These 24 T cell receptor beta chains were all obtained from the same sample, sequenced in a study of OX40 agonist ivuxolimab in advanced cancers. Measured with immunoSEQ multiplex PCR; TCRdb has only the in-frame clones, and not every one. There are some 34,000 clones in the sample; roughly 91% occur only once, and roughly 13% lies in the top ten. The source material was CD4+ or CD8+ T cells sorted from blood, sampled in a trial of the OX40 agonist ivuxolimab. The receptor source for this set is an adult with an advanced solid tumor such as melanoma, head and neck, liver or kidney cancer.

This sequence joins TRBV4-1 and TRBJ2-7, with 8 positions matching TRBD2. CDR3 size: 15 residues. Germline V gives CDR1 MGHRA, CDR2 YSYEKL. The V and J ends lost 5 bases and 2 bases, in that order; junction bases with no gene match: 8. In nucleotides, the CDR3 is TGCGCCAGCAGCTTAATCGCGGGAGGCCCCTACGAGCAGTACTTC. Protein: CASSLIAGGPYEQYF.

V gene TRBV13 combines with J gene TRBJ1-1; 7 bases map to TRBD1. The germline V gene encodes CDR1 PRHDT and CDR2 FYEKMQ (reference sequence). The CDR3 sequence is 14 residues long. Trimming at V came to 6 bases and at J to 5 bases, leaving 9 bases not matched to a gene. DNA for the CDR3: TGTGCCAGCAGGCATCAAGGGGGCCGGACTGAAGCTTTCTTT. It specifies CASRHQGGRTEAFF.

The chain uses TRBV5-1 and TRBJ2-3; D remains unclear. Trimming took 4 bases from V and 2 from J, leaving 8 bases between them. The V gene's germline CDR1 is SGHRS and CDR2 YFSETQ. The CDR3 consists of 13 residues. CDR3 DNA sequence: TGCGCCAGCAGCACCGAGACCACAGATACGCAGTATTTT. Protein: CASSTETTDTQYF.

The gene calls are TRBV27 and TRBJ1-1; unclear D gene. Germline V gives CDR1 MNHEY, CDR2 SMNVEV (reference sequence). The CDR3 is made up of 14 amino acids. V gave up 3 bases and J gave up 1 base, with 9 bases separating them. CDR3 bases: TGTGCCAGCAGTTTTAATTTAGGGAACACTGAAGCTTTCTTT. Amino acids: CASSFNLGNTEAFF.

To note about this clone: Other DNA sequences from this sample encode an identical CDR3 as well. The V call is TRBV9, the J call TRBJ2-2; possible D gene TRBD2, 5 bases. Germline V gene data show CDR1 as SGDLS and CDR2 as YYNGEE. The CDR3 has 13 residues. V lost 0 bases, J lost 5 bases, and 5 bases lay in between. CDR3 loop: CASSVGGTGELFF. CDR3 bases: TGTGCCAGCAGCGTAGGAGGGACCGGGGAGCTGTTTTTT. The whole variable domain, remainder taken from reference TRBV9 and TRBJ2-2, is DSGVTQTPKHLITATGQRVTLRCSPRSGDLSVYWYQQSLDQGLQFLIQYYNGEERAKGNILERFSAQQFPDLHSELNLSSLELGDSALYFCASSVGGTGELFFGEGSRLTVL.

The chain couples TRBV28 to TRBJ1-1; TRBD1 might be the D (5 bases). Looked up from germline, CDR1 is MDHEN and CDR2 is SYDVKM. Trimming shortened V by 8 bases and J by 11 bases, and 24 bases separated the two germline ends. The CDR3 covers 14 residues. CDR3 DNA sequence: TGTGCCAGCTCTCCCGGGACGGGCGCGATATATGCTTTCTTT. Its translation is CASSPGTGAIYAFF.

The chain combines TRBV19 with TRBJ2-1; D gene unclear. With 5 bases removed from V and 8 bases from J, the gap between germline ends came to 19 bases. Germline loops: CDR1 LNHDA, CDR2 SQIVND (reference sequence). The CDR3 totals 15 residues. CDR3 sequence (DNA): TGTGCCAGTAGTGACACAGTTATCTCGGTCGATGAGCAGTTCTTC. It specifies CASSDTVISVDEQFF.

This chain connects TRBV9 to TRBJ2-7, with a weak D call TRBD2 (6 bases). Between the trimmed V and J ends, which lost 4 bases and 2 bases, there was a span of 13 bases. CDR3 size: 14 residues. The V gene's germline CDR1 is SGDLS and CDR2 YYNGEE. DNA for the CDR3: TGTGCCAGCAGCAGGGACTCCATGGCCTACGAGCAGTACTTC. Its protein product is CASSRDSMAYEQYF.

The chain links TRBV28 to TRBJ2-7; 9 bases match TRBD1. V shed 6 bases, J shed 2 bases, and the junction held 8 bases outside the gene matches. Looked up from germline, CDR1 is MDHEN and CDR2 is SYDVKM. The CDR3 runs to 15 residues. The CDR3 nucleotides are TGTGCCAGCAGCTTGGAACAGGGGGCACCCTACGAGCAGTACTTC. As protein: CASSLEQGAPYEQYF.

Judged by abundance, this clone is medium-sized. J is TRBJ2-1 and V is TRBV29-1; the match to TRBD2 covers 10 bases. Germline CDR1 is SQVTM and CDR2 is ANQGSEA. The CDR3 length is 17 residues. V trimming: 0 bases; J trimming: 6 bases; junction bases outside the gene matches: 11. The CDR3 DNA reads TGCAGCGTTGAAGATCCCGGCGGAGCGGGAGGGGCCAATGAGCAGTTCTTC. Its translation: CSVEDPGGAGGANEQFF.

The genes are TRBV2 and TRBJ2-7; D gene unclear. The CDR3 is made up of 11 amino acids. V dropped 5 bases and J dropped 4 bases, with 6 bases sitting between them. Germline V gene lookup returns CDR1 SNHLY and CDR2 FYNNEI. The CDR3 nucleotides are TGTGCCAGCAGTTACAGTTACGAGCAGTACTTC. Its translation: CASSYSYEQYF.

This rearrangement joins TRBV5-1 to TRBJ2-2; 14 positions agree with TRBD2. Looked up from germline, CDR1 is SGHRS and CDR2 is YFSETQ. With V trimmed by 7 bases and J by 4 bases, 15 bases remained unmatched. The CDR3 has 19 residues. The CDR3 protein is CASQGAPGLAGVFTGELFF. In DNA, the CDR3 is TGCGCCAGCCAGGGGGCACCGGGACTAGCGGGAGTATTCACCGGGGAGCTGTTTTTT.

CDR3 sequence: CASSARLGVYEQYF. Here the CDR3 DNA reads TGTGCCAGTAGTGCCCGACTAGGAGTCTACGAGCAGTACTTC. The gene calls are TRBV19 and TRBJ2-7; D may be TRBD2 (6 bases). The CDR3 covers 14 residues. Germline V gene lookup returns CDR1 LNHDA and CDR2 SQIVND (reference sequence). V lost 5 bases to trimming and J lost 3 bases, with 14 bases between them.

This clone was seen just once. The gene calls are TRBV27 and TRBJ2-2; 11 bases fit TRBD2. CDR1 MNHEY and CDR2 SMNVEV come from the germline V gene (reference sequence). The V and J ends lost 1 base and 3 bases, in that order; junction bases with no gene match: 4. The CDR3 is 17 residues long. The CDR3 bases are TGTGCCAGCAGTTTATGGGGGACTAGCGGCTACACCGGGGAGCTGTTTTTT. It encodes CASSLWGTSGYTGELFF.

The chain is built from TRBV5-1 and TRBJ2-1; 7 nucleotides match TRBD2. CDR1 is SGHRS and CDR2 is YFSETQ in the germline V gene. The CDR3 runs to 15 residues. Unmatched junction bases numbered 10, after V lost 4 bases and J lost 6 bases. In nucleotides, the CDR3 is TGCGCCAGCAGCCCTGGACTAGTTCTCTTCAATGAGCAGTTCTTC. As protein: CASSPGLVLFNEQFF.

The rearrangement joins TRBV7-9 to TRBJ2-7; tentatively, D is TRBD1 or TRBD2 (5 bases each). The length of the CDR3 is 15 residues. V was cut by 5 bases and J by 3 bases, with 17 bases left in between. CDR1 is SEHNR and CDR2 is FQNEAQ in the germline V gene (reference sequence). The CDR3 loop reads CASSDSPGPSYEQYF. In nucleotides, the CDR3 is TGTGCCAGCAGCGACTCACCGGGACCGAGCTACGAGCAGTACTTC.

The chain uses TRBV19 and TRBJ2-7, with D possibly being TRBD1 (6 bases). The V gene lost 5 bases and the J gene lost 6 bases, with 14 bases spanning the gap. Germline values: CDR1 LNHDA, CDR2 SQIVND (reference sequence). The CDR3 is 13 residues long. CDR3 residues: CASSWGRGSEQYF. CDR3 nucleotide sequence: TGTGCCAGTAGTTGGGGGCGAGGGAGCGAGCAGTACTTC.

The genes are TRBV7-3 and TRBJ1-1; D remains ambiguous. Germline-derived CDR1 and CDR2 are SGHTA and FQGTGA. Trimming removed 5 bases at V and 0 bases at J, with 7 bases between. CDR3 size: 13 residues. CDR3 coding DNA: TGTGCCAGCAGCCTTTTCTTGAACACTGAAGCTTTCTTT. It codes for CASSLFLNTEAFF.

The chain is built from TRBV4-2 and TRBJ2-7, with TRBD1 identical over 8 bases. Germline values: CDR1 LGHNA, CDR2 YNFKEQ. The CDR3 loop spans 16 amino acids. V lost 1 base, J lost 4 bases, and 9 bases stayed unmatched. DNA of the CDR3: TGTGCCAGCAGCCAAGGGTTACTACAGGGGGTTTACGAGCAGTACTTC. Encoded protein: CASSQGLLQGVYEQYF.

This chain uses TRBV28 with TRBJ2-7; 7 positions match TRBD2. The CDR3 is 16 residues long. Per the germline V gene, CDR1 is MDHEN and CDR2 is SYDVKM. V was clipped by 3 bases and J by 0 bases; unmatched bases: 8. This CDR3 reads CASSFGGGMTSYEQYF. The CDR3 DNA reads as TGTGCCAGCAGTTTTGGGGGGGGAATGACCTCCTACGAGCAGTACTTC.

V and J are TRBV5-6 and TRBJ1-5; D not certain. The CDR3 covers 16 residues. Trimming pared 0 bases from V and 1 base from J, leaving 11 bases between. Germline CDR1 SGHDT, CDR2 YYEEEE. CDR3 loop: CASSLGGLGSNQPQHF. As DNA, the CDR3 is TGTGCCAGCAGCTTGGGTGGGCTTGGAAGCAATCAGCCCCAGCATTTT.

This clone has only a few counts. This chain links TRBV19 with TRBJ2-5; possible D gene TRBD1, 6 bases. V lost 4 bases and J lost 4, with 13 bases in between. Per germline, CDR1 LNHDA and CDR2 SQIVND (reference sequence). The CDR3 is made up of 14 amino acids. The chain's CDR3 is CASSSLQGTETQYF. CDR3 DNA sequence: TGTGCCAGTAGTAGTTTGCAGGGGACAGAGACCCAGTACTTC.

This clone was detected only once. This sequence joins TRBV6-6 and TRBJ2-5, with D possibly TRBD1 on 5 matching bases. With 6 bases removed from V and 5 bases from J, the gap between germline ends came to 13 bases. The V gene's germline CDR1 is MNHNY and CDR2 SVGAGI (reference sequence). This CDR3 is 13 amino acids long. For the CDR3, the DNA is TGTGCCAGCAGGGGTAGGGGTTGGGAGACCCAGTACTTC. Its protein is CASRGRGWETQYF.

In its sample, this clone was seen once. A read error may account for a junction end that differs from germline. The chain carries TRBV7-7 and TRBJ2-5; TRBD1 agrees at 12 bases. Germline V CDR1 and CDR2: SSHAT, FNYEAQ (reference sequence). CDR3 length: 15 amino acids. In nucleotides, the CDR3 is TGTGCTAGCAGCTTTCTGGAGGGACAGGGGGCGACCCAGTACTTC. Encoded protein: CASSFLEGQGATQYF.